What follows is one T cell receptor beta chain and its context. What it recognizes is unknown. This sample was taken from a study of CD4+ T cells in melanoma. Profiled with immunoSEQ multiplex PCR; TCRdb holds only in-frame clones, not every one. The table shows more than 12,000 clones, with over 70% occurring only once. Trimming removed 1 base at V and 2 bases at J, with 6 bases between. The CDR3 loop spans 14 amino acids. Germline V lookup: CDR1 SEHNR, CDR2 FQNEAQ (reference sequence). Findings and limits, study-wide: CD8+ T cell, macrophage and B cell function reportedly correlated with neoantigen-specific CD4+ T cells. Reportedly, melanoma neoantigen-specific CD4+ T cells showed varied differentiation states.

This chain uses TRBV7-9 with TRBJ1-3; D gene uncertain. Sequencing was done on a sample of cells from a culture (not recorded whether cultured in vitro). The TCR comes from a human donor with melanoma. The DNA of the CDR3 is TGTGCCAGCAGCTTAGAAGCGGCTGGAAACACCATATATTTT. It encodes CASSLEAAGNTIYF.